Presented here are 16 T cell receptor beta chains from one specimen sequenced in a study of blood T cell repertoires in COVID-19. Data came from immunoSEQ multiplex PCR; TCRdb stores just in-frame clones and leaves some out. The table lists hundreds of thousands of clones, around 87% of them singletons. The specimen was peripheral blood. The receptors come from a woman aged 60-70 years with COVID-19, enrolled during active disease.

This rearrangement joins TRBV2 to TRBJ1-1, with 10 bases fitting TRBD1. CDR3 length: 14 residues. The V segment lost 9 bases and the J segment 4 bases; nucleotides outside the gene matches: 8. Germline CDR1 reads SNHLY; CDR2 reads FYNNEI. In DNA, the CDR3 is TGTGCCAGTCGAAGACAGGGGGCGCCCACTGAAGCTTTCTTT. Protein: CASRRQGAPTEAFF.

Points on this clone: Different DNA sequences within this sample yield the same CDR3. The CDR3 DNA is TGTGCCAGCTCACCAGGGCAGGTAGAGACCCAGTACTTC. It yields the protein CASSPGQVETQYF. The chain joins TRBV18 to TRBJ2-5; no firm D call. CDR1 is KGHSH and CDR2 is LQKENI in the germline V gene. Trimming took off 2 bases at V and 4 bases at J, with 8 bases between the two ends. This CDR3 contains 13 residues.

The V gene is TRBV19, the J gene TRBJ1-4, with a tentative D call TRBD1 (5 bases). This CDR3 is built from 16 residues. The V gene's germline CDR1 is LNHDA and CDR2 SQIVND (reference sequence). V lost 7 bases, J lost 3 bases, and 18 bases lay in between. DNA for the CDR3: TGTGCCAGTAACCAATATCCCGACAGCTCTAATGAAAAACTGTTTTTT. Protein product: CASNQYPDSSNEKLFF.

For the CDR3, the DNA is TGCGCCAGTCACCCCAGACAGGGGATAATCGATGAGCAGTTCTTC. Translation gives CASHPRQGIIDEQFF. The V call is TRBV4-1, the J call TRBJ2-1; TRBD1 matches at 8 bases. The CDR3 is 15 residues long. Germline values: CDR1 MGHRA, CDR2 YSYEKL. V lost 9 bases to trimming and J lost 8 bases; unmatched junction nucleotides: 15.

The chain uses TRBV2 and TRBJ1-6; D is unresolved. The CDR3 loop spans 13 amino acids. Germline CDR1 SNHLY, CDR2 FYNNEI. Trimming shortened V by 11 bases and J by 3 bases, and 11 bases separated the two germline ends. The CDR3 DNA follows: TGTGCCGGAACACAGAGCTATAATTCACCCCTCCACTTT. Residues: CAGTQSYNSPLHF.

In DNA, the CDR3 is TGTGCCAGCAGTTTAAGCATCGAGCAGTACTTC. It codes for CASSLSIEQYF. The chain recombines TRBV12-3 or TRBV12-4 with TRBJ2-7; D uncertain. Between the trimmed V and J ends, which lost 2 bases and 6 bases, there was a span of 5 bases. The CDR3 spans 11 residues.

The J gene is TRBJ2-7, the V gene TRBV27, with TRBD2 matching 7 bases. Germline assignment: CDR1 MNHEY and CDR2 SMNVEV (reference sequence). After removal of 6 bases from V and 4 bases from J, the junction contained 9 bases not matched to a gene. The CDR3 contains 14 residues. CDR3 nucleotide sequence: TGTGCCAGCAGATCACAGGCAGCGGGATACGAGCAGTACTTC. This gives the protein CASRSQAAGYEQYF.

The count of this clone is one. The chain joins TRBV28 to TRBJ2-7; the match to TRBD2 covers 15 bases. CDR1 and CDR2 from the germline V gene are MDHEN and SYDVKM. J was trimmed by 0 bases and V by 1 base; bases with no gene match: 10. The CDR3 consists of 20 residues. The CDR3 protein is CASSLLVGTSGGYSSYEQYF. The CDR3 DNA reads TGTGCCAGCAGTTTATTGGTGGGGACTAGCGGGGGGTACAGCTCCTACGAGCAGTACTTC.

The chain uses TRBV6-1 and TRBJ1-2; no clear D gene. The CDR3 contains 13 residues. CDR1 is MNHNS, CDR2 SASEGT, per germline. Trimming cost V 0 bases and J 6 bases, with 8 bases left between them. The CDR3 DNA reads as TGTGCCAGCAGTGAAGCGCGGCAGCATGGCTACACCTTC. As protein: CASSEARQHGYTF.

The V call is TRBV5-8, the J call TRBJ2-3; possible D gene TRBD2, 6 bases. Germline V CDR1 and CDR2: SGHTS, YDEGEE. Trimming took 4 bases from V and 0 from J, leaving 12 bases between them. CDR3 length: 15 amino acids. Here the CDR3 DNA reads TGTGCCAGCAGCCCTGGACTAACTAGCACAGATACGCAGTATTTT. Protein: CASSPGLTSTDTQYF.

The chain recombines TRBV3-1 (or the pseudogene TRBV3-2) with TRBJ2-7, with TRBD1 matching over 7 bases. V shed 3 bases and J 0 bases; nucleotides not matched to a gene: 5. This CDR3 is built from 15 residues. Germline values: CDR1 LGHDT, CDR2 YNNKEL (reference sequence). In nucleotides, the CDR3 is TGTGCCAGCAGCCAGGGGACAGTTGTCTCCTACGAGCAGTACTTC. It codes for CASSQGTVVSYEQYF.

This clone has more than one count but fewer than ten. CDR3 DNA sequence: TGTGCCAGCGGGGAGACAGGGGATGGCACTGAAGCTTTCTTT. It translates to CASGETGDGTEAFF. The rearrangement joins TRBV9 to TRBJ1-1; 8 bases match TRBD1. The CDR3 runs to 14 residues. Trimming took 7 bases from V and 4 from J; bases not matched to a gene: 9. Germline lookup yields CDR1 SGDLS and CDR2 YYNGEE.

The chain carries TRBV28 and TRBJ2-7; D uncertain. Trimming shortened V by 2 bases and J by 2 bases, and 13 bases separated the two germline ends. The CDR3 contains 15 residues. Germline CDR1 reads MDHEN; CDR2 reads SYDVKM. CDR3 in amino acids: CASSLIPLAAYEQYF. In DNA form, the CDR3 reads TGTGCCAGCAGTTTAATACCCCTTGCGGCCTACGAGCAGTACTTC.

The sample holds one count of this clone. The chain has TRBV2 and TRBJ1-3; D gene unclear. Trimming took 8 bases from V and 5 from J, leaving 10 bases between them. CDR3 length: 12 amino acids. Germline CDR1 is SNHLY and CDR2 is FYNNEI. CDR3 in DNA: TGTGCCAGCGAGGTCGTTAGAAACACCATATATTTT. It is translated as CASEVVRNTIYF. Looking up the rest from reference TRBV2 and TRBJ1-3 gives the full variable domain: EPEVTQTPSHQVTQMGQEVILRCVPISNHLYFYWYRQILGQKVEFLVSFYNNEISEKSEIFDDQFSVERPDGSNFTLKIRSTKLEDSAMYFCASEVVRNTIYFGEGSWLTVV.

V and J are TRBV29-1 and TRBJ1-2; a possible D gene is TRBD1 (5 bases). The CDR3 totals 12 residues. From germline, CDR1 is SQVTM and CDR2 ANQGSEA. V shed 7 bases and J shed 5 bases, with 14 bases lying between them. Here the CDR3 reads CSARWDSYGYTF. The CDR3, as DNA: TGCAGCGCCCGTTGGGACTCTTATGGCTACACCTTC.

The chain joins TRBV18 to TRBJ1-1; D remains unclear. Trimming took off 3 bases at V and 6 bases at J, with 20 bases between the two ends. The CDR3 contains 16 residues. Germline V gene sequence: CDR1 KGHSH, CDR2 LQKENI. The CDR3 DNA sequence: TGTGCCAGCTCACCTCTCATTGTGCGCGGATTCGCTGAAGCTTTCTTT. It translates to CASSPLIVRGFAEAFF. Combining the CDR3 with reference TRBV18 and TRBJ1-1 gives the whole variable domain NAGVMQNPRHLVRRRGQEARLRCSPMKGHSHVYWYRQLPEEGLKFMVYLQKENIIDESGMPKERFSAEFPKEGPSILRIQQVVRGDSAAYFCASSPLIVRGFAEAFFGQGTRLTVV.